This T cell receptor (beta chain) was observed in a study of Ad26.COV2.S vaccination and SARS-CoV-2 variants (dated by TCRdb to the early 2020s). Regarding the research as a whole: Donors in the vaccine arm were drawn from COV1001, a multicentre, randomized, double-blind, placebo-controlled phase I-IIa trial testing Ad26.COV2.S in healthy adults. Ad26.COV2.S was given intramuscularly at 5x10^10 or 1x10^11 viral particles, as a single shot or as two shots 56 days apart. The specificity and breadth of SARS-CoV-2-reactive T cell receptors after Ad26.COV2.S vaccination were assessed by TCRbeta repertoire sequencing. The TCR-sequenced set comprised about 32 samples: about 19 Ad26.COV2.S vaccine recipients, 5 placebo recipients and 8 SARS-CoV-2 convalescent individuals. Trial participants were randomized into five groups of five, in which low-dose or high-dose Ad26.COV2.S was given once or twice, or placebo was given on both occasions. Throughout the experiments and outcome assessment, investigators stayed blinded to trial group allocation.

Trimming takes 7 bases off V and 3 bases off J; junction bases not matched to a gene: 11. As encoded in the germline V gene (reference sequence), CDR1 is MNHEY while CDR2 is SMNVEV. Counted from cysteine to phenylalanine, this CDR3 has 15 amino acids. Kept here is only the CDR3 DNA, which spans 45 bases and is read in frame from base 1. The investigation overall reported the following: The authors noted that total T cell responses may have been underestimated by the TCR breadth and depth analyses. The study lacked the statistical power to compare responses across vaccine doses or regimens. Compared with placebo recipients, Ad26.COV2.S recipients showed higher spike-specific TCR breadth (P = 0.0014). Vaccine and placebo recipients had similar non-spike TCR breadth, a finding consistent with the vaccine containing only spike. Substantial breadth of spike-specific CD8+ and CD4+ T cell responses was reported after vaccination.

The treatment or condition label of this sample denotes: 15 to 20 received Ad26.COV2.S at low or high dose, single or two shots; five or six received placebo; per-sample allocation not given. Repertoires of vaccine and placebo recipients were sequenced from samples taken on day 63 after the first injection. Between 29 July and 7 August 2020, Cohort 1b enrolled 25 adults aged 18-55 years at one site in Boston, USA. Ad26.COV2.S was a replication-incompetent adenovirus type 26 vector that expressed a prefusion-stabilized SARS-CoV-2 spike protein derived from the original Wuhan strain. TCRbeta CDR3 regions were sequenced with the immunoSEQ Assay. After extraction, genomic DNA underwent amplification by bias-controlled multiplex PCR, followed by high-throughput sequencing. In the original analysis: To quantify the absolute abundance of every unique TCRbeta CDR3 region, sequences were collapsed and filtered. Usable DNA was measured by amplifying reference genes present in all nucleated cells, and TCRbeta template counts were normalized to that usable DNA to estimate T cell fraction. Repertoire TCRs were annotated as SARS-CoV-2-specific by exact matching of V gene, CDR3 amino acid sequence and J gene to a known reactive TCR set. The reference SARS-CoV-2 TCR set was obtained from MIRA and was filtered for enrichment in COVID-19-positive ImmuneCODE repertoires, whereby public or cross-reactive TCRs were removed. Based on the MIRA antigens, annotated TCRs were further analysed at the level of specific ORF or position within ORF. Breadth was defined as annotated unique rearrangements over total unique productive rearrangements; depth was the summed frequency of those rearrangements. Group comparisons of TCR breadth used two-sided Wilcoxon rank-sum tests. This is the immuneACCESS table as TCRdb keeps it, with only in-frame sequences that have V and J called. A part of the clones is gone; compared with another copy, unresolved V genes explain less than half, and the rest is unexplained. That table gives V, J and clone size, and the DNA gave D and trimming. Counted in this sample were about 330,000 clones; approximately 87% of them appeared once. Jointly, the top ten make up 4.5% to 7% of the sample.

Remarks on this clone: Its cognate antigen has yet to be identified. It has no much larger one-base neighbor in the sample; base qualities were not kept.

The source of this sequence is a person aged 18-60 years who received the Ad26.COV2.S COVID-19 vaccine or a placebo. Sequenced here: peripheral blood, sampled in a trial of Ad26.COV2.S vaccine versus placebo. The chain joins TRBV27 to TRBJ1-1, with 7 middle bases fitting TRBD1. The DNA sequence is TGTGCCAGCACGCCGATAACAGGGGCCCACACTGAAGCTTTCTTT. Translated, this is CASTPITGAHTEAFF.